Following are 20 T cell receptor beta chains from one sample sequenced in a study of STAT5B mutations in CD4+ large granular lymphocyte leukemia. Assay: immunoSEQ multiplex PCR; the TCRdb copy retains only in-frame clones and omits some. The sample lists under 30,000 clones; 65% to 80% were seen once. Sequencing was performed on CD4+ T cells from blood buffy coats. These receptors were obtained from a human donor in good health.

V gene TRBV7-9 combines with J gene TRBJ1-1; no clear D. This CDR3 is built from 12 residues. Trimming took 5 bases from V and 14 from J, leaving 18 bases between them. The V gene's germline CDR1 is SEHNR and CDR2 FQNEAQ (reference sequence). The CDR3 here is CASSPPALYPFF. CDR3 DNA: TGTGCCAGCAGCCCGCCCGCCCTTTATCCCTTCTTT. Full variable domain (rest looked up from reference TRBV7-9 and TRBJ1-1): DTGVSQNPRHKITKRGQNVTFRCDPISEHNRLYWYRQTLGQGPEFLTYFQNEAQLEKSRLLSDRFSAERPKGSFSTLEIQRTEQGDSAMYLCASSPPALYPFFGQGTRLTVV.

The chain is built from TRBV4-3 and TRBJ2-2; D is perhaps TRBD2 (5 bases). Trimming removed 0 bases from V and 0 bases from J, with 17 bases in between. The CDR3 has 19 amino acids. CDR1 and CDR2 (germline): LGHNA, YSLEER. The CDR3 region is CASSQDLPGSGANTGELFF. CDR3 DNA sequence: TGCGCCAGCAGCCAAGATTTGCCGGGATCAGGCGCGAACACCGGGGAGCTGTTTTTT.

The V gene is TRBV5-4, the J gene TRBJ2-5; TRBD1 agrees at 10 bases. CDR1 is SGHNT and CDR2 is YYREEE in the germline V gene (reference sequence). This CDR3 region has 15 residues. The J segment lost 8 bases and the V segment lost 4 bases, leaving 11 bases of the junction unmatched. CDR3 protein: CASSVPGQGIQTQYF. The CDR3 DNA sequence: TGTGCCAGCAGCGTACCGGGACAGGGGATCCAAACCCAGTACTTC.

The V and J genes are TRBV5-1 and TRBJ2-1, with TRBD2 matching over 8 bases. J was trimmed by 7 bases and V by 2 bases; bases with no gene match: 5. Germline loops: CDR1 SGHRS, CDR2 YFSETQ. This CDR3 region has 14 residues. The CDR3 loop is CASSFETSANEQFF. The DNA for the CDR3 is TGCGCCAGCAGCTTTGAGACTAGCGCTAATGAGCAGTTCTTC. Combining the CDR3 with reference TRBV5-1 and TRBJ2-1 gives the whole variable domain KAGVTQTPRYLIKTRGQQVTLSCSPISGHRSVSWYQQTPGQGLQFLFEYFSETQRNKGNFPGRFSGRQFSNSRSEMNVSTLELGDSALYLCASSFETSANEQFFGPGTRLTVL.

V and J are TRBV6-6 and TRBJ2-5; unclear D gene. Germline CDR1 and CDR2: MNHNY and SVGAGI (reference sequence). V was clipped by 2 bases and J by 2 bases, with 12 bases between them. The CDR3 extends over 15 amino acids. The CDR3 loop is CASSYRAGSQETQYF. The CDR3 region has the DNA TGTGCCAGCAGTTACCGCGCTGGCTCGCAAGAGACCCAGTACTTC.

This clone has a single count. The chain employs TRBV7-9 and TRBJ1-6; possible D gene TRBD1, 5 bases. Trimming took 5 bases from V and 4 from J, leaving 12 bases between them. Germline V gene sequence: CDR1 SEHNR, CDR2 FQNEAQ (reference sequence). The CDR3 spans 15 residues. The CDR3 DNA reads TGTGCCAGCAGCCCCGACAGCCCTTATAATTCACCCCTCCACTTT. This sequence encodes CASSPDSPYNSPLHF.

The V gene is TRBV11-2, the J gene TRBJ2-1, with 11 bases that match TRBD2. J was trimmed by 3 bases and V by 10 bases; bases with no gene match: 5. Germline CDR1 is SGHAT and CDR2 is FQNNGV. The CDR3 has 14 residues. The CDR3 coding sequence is TGTGCCACCACCGGGACTAGCGGCTACAATGAGCAGTTCTTC. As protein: CATTGTSGYNEQFF.

CDR3 in DNA: TGTGCCAGCAGCGAGACCGGGACAGGGGGCACTGAAGCTTTCTTT. Translating gives CASSETGTGGTEAFF. This chain joins TRBV7-3 and TRBJ1-1, with 11 bases matching TRBD1. Trimming at V came to 5 bases and at J to 4 bases, leaving 6 bases not matched to a gene. Germline-derived CDR1 and CDR2 are SGHTA and FQGTGA. The CDR3 has 15 amino acids.

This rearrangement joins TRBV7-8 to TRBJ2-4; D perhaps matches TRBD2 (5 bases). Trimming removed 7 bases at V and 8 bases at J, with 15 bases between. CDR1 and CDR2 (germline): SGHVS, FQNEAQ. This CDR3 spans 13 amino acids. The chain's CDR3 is CASTPSGQDIQYF. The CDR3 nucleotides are TGTGCCAGCACCCCGAGCGGCCAGGACATTCAGTACTTC.

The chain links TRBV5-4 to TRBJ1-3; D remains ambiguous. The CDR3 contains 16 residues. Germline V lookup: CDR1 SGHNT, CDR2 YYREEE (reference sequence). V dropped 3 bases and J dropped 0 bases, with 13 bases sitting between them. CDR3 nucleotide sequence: TGTGCCAGCAGCTCGGGCACACCTCGCTCTGGAAACACCATATATTTT. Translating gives CASSSGTPRSGNTIYF.

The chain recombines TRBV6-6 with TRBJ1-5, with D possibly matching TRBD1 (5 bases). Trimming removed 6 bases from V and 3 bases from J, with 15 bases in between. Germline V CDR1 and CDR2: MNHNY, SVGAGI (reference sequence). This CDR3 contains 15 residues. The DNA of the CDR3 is TGTGCCAGCAGAAGTATAGACAGATACAATCAGCCCCAGCATTTT. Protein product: CASRSIDRYNQPQHF.

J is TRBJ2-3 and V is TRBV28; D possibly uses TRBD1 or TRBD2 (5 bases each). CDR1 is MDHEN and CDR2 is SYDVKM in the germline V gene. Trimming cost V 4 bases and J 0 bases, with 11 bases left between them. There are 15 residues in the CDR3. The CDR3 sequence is CASSWGRDSTDTQYF. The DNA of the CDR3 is TGTGCCAGCAGTTGGGGCCGGGACAGCACAGATACGCAGTATTTT.

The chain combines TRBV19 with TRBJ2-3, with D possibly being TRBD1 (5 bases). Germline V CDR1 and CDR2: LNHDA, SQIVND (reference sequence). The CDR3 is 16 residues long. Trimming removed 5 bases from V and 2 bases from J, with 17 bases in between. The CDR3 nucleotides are TGTGCCAGTAGTTATAGGGGTTTATCTAACACAGATACGCAGTATTTT. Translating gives CASSYRGLSNTDTQYF.

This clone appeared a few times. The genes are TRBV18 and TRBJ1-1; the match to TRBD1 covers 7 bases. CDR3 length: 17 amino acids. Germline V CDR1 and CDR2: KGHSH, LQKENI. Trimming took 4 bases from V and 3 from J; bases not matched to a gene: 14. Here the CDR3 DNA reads TGTGCCAGCTCACACACTCGGGGGGCACAGGGGCACACTGAAGCTTTCTTT. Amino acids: CASSHTRGAQGHTEAFF.

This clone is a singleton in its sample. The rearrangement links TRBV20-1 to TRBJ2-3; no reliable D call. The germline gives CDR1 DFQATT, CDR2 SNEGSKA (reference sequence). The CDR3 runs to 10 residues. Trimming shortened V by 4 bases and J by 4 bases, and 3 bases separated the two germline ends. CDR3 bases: TGCAGTGCTACCCCAGATACGCAGTATTTT. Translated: CSATPDTQYF.

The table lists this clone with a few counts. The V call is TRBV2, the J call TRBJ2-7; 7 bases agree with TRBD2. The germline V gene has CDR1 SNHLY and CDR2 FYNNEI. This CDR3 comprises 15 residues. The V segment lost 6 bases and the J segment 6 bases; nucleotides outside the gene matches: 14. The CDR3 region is CASSPGGSPVSEQYF. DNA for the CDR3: TGTGCCAGCAGCCCGGGGGGTTCCCCGGTAAGCGAGCAGTACTTC.

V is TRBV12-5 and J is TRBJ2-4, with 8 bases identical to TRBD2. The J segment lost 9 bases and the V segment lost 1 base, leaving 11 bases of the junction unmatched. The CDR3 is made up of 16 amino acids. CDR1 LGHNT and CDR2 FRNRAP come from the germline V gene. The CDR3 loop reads CASGLGSEGRGGIQYF. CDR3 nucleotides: TGTGCTAGTGGTTTGGGCAGTGAGGGACGGGGGGGCATTCAGTACTTC.

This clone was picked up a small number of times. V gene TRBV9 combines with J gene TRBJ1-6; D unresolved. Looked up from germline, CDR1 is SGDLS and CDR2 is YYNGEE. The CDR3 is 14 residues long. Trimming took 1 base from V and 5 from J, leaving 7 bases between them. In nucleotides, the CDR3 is TGTGCCAGCAGCGTACGCGGAGATAATTCACCCCTCCACTTT. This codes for CASSVRGDNSPLHF.

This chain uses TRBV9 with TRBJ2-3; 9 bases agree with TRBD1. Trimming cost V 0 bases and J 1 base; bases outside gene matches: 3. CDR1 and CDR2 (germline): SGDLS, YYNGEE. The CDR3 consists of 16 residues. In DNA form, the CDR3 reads TGTGCCAGCAGCGTAGGGGGGACAGGGCGCACAGATACGCAGTATTTT. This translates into CASSVGGTGRTDTQYF. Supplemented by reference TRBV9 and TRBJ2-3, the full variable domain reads DSGVTQTPKHLITATGQRVTLRCSPRSGDLSVYWYQQSLDQGLQFLIQYYNGEERAKGNILERFSAQQFPDLHSELNLSSLELGDSALYFCASSVGGTGRTDTQYFGPGTRLTVL.

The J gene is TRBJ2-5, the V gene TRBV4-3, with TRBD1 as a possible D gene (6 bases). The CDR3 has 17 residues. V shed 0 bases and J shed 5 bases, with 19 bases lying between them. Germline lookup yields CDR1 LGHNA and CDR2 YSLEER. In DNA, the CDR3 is TGCGCCAGCAGCCAAGACCTTGCCGCAGGGGCAGGGGAGACCCAGTACTTC. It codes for CASSQDLAAGAGETQYF.